These 3 T cell receptor beta chains share one sample of origin, sequenced in a study of shared clonotypes between healthy human individuals. The assay was immunoSEQ multiplex PCR, and TCRdb's table has in-frame clones only and misses some. The table has about 1.1 million clones, roughly 74% seen once; the top ten hold 0.4% to 0.55%. The sample consisted of memory CD4+ T cells from PBMCs. Subset specified: CD45RA-negative fraction. These receptors all stem from a young man in good health. Some clones in this sample may be carry-over from other donors' samples.

This chain connects TRBV6-6 to TRBJ1-4, with a weak D call TRBD1 (5 bases). Trimming left V 2 bases short and J 8 bases short, with 12 bases between. CDR3 length equals 14 residues. Germline V gives CDR1 MNHNY, CDR2 SVGAGI (reference sequence). The CDR3 here is CASSYPGKDEKLFF. The CDR3 nucleotides are TGTGCCAGCAGTTACCCAGGGAAGGACGAAAAACTGTTTTTT.

For this clone: In the same sample, other DNA sequences code for this CDR3. This sequence joins TRBV28 and TRBJ1-2; D is uncertain. Trimming removed 5 bases at V and 2 bases at J, with 6 bases between. CDR1 is MDHEN and CDR2 is SYDVKM in the germline V gene. CDR3 length equals 12 residues. The CDR3 DNA is TGTGCCAGCAGTCCGGCGAACTATGGCTACACCTTC. It encodes CASSPANYGYTF.

This clone was observed a few times. The J gene is TRBJ2-7, the V gene TRBV15; 9 positions match TRBD2. CDR1 and CDR2 (germline): LNHNV, YYDKDF (reference sequence). The CDR3 runs 20 residues. J was trimmed by 4 bases and V by 0 bases; bases with no gene match: 19. The CDR3 loop reads CATSRDYTGARASGEYEQYF. The CDR3, as DNA: TGTGCCACCAGCAGAGATTATACGGGGGCGAGGGCTAGCGGGGAATACGAGCAGTACTTC.